The T cell receptor (beta chain) under discussion was sequenced for a study of regulatory T cells in long-lasting Graves disease. Arm-PCR of CDR3 regions and iRepertoire HTBI primers were used to build TCR beta libraries. TCRdb called the multiplex PCR reads again in MiXCR, with one record for every CDR3 protein. The sample includes some 460,000 distinct CDR3 sequences, about a sixth of them seen just once. Per the germline V gene, CDR1 is SGHDT and CDR2 is YYEEEE. CDR3 length: 15 amino acids. V lost 3 bases and J 0 bases, leaving 13 bases between the germline ends. The time point here: newly diagnosed GD, antithyroid drugs for less than 3 months. Generation of the TCR library employed RNA extracted from PBMCs. This clonotype has ten or more counts. These data were also reused for a study on T cells in Graves' hyperthyroidism and ophthalmopathy. That publication notes: Patients aged 18 to 65 with hyperthyroidism were newly diagnosed, with duration under 2 months.

V gene TRBV5-6 combines with J gene TRBJ2-7, with D maybe TRBD1 (6 bases). The sequence came from a man between 40 and 49 years old with Graves disease. The material sequenced was peripheral blood mononuclear cells (PBMCs), taken at new diagnosis, from a patient treated with antithyroid drugs. CDR3 loop: CASSYGTRTSYEQYF. The CDR3 DNA sequence: TGTGCCAGCAGCTACGGGACAAGAACCTCCTACGAGCAGTACTTC.